A single sample is the source of the 23 T cell receptor beta chains below, sequenced in a study of CD8+ T cells in alopecia areata. RNA extraction was followed by reverse transcription into cDNA, which acted as the sequencing template. The protocol was immunoSEQ multiplex PCR, while the TCRdb copy is restricted to in-frame clones and leaves out a portion. In the table there are about 210,000 clones, less than 45% of which are singletons. Treatment defined: oral pan-JAK inhibitor, 5-10 mg twice daily. The sequencing used CD4+ T cells sorted from blood, collected at approximately week 30, from a patient treated with tofacitinib. The receptors shown here come from a human donor with alopecia areata.

The rearrangement links TRBV5-1 to TRBJ2-7; 8 bases line up with TRBD1. J gave up 5 bases and V 5 bases, and 15 bases lay outside the gene matches. The V gene's germline CDR1 is SGHRS and CDR2 YFSETQ. This CDR3 spans 16 amino acids. CDR3 in amino acids: CASRRQAGQGGDEQYF. CDR3 DNA sequence: TGCGCCAGCAGACGCCAGGCAGGACAGGGTGGGGACGAGCAGTACTTC.

This clone was observed a handful of times. The rearrangement links TRBV7-9 to TRBJ2-1; no clear D gene. There are 15 residues in the CDR3. Trimming pared 5 bases from V and 6 bases from J, leaving 17 bases between. The germline gives CDR1 SEHNR, CDR2 FQNEAQ (reference sequence). The CDR3, as DNA: TGTGCCAGCAGCAGACCGGGCCCTCGGGCCAATGAGCAGTTCTTC. Amino acid sequence: CASSRPGPRANEQFF.

This clone was counted only a few times. The V call is TRBV11-2, the J call TRBJ1-2, with D maybe TRBD1 (5 bases). From germline, CDR1 is SGHAT and CDR2 FQNNGV. CDR3 length: 14 amino acids. The germline V and J ends were trimmed by 2 bases and 2 bases, with 9 bases remaining between them. This CDR3 reads CASSLSTGNYGYTF. The DNA for the CDR3 is TGTGCCAGCAGCTTAAGCACAGGCAACTATGGCTACACCTTC.

V and J are TRBV30 and TRBJ2-5; perhaps TRBD1 as D (6 bases). V was clipped by 0 bases and J by 9 bases, with 17 bases between them. The CDR3 contains 14 residues. Germline-derived CDR1 and CDR2 are GTSNPN and SVGIG (reference sequence). In nucleotides, the CDR3 is TGTGCCTGGAGTGTATCAGGACAGCGTTTGTCCCAGTACTTC. Translated, it gives CAWSVSGQRLSQYF. The full variable domain, with the rest looked up from reference TRBV30 and TRBJ2-5, is SQTIHQWPATLVQPVGSPLSLECTVEGTSNPNLYWYRQAAGRGLQLLFYSVGIGQISSEVPQNLSASRPQDRQFILSSKKLLLSDSGFYLCAWSVSGQRLSQYFGPGTRLLVL.

This chain links TRBV10-3 with TRBJ1-4; D unresolved. The CDR3 has 11 residues. Trimming cost V 6 bases and J 7 bases, with 6 bases left between them. Germline CDR1 ENHRY, CDR2 SYGVKD. In DNA, the CDR3 is TGTGCCATCAGGAAGGGTGAAAAACTGTTTTTT. This codes for CAIRKGEKLFF.

Turning to this clone: This sample also contains other DNA sequences that code for the same CDR3. The chain couples TRBV6-1 to TRBJ1-2; 8 nucleotides match TRBD1. This CDR3 is 14 amino acids long. After removal of 7 bases from V and 0 bases from J, the junction contained 4 bases not matched to a gene. CDR1 and CDR2 (germline): MNHNS, SASEGT. The CDR3 loop is CASIRQGSNYGYTF. CDR3 bases: TGTGCCAGCATCAGACAGGGGTCTAACTATGGCTACACCTTC.

The DNA for the CDR3 is TGTGCCTGGAGTGTATCGGGGAGGGATTCACCCCTCCACTTT. Encoded protein: CAWSVSGRDSPLHF. This chain joins TRBV30 and TRBJ1-6; D is uncertain. The germline CDR1 and CDR2 sequences are GTSNPN and SVGIG (reference sequence). CDR3 length: 14 residues. Trimming took off 0 bases at V and 8 bases at J, with 11 bases between the two ends.

This clone was recorded a few times. The genes are TRBV9 and TRBJ2-2; D is ambiguous. This CDR3 has 14 residues. V was shortened by 0 bases and J by 3 bases, with 6 bases between the two germline ends. Germline V CDR1 and CDR2: SGDLS, YYNGEE. The CDR3 spells CASSVVVDTGELFF. The CDR3 nucleotides read TGTGCCAGCAGCGTAGTGGTGGACACCGGGGAGCTGTTTTTT.

The chain recombines TRBV5-1 with TRBJ2-6; 10 nucleotides align to TRBD1. V gave up 3 bases and J gave up 2 bases; unmatched junction bases: 11. Per germline, CDR1 SGHRS and CDR2 YFSETQ. This CDR3 contains 19 residues. The CDR3, as DNA: TGCGCCAGCAGCTCGCGACAGGGGGCGACATTAGCTGGGGCCAACGTCCTGACTTTC. Translating it yields CASSSRQGATLAGANVLTF.

The chain has TRBV30 and TRBJ1-1; D uncertain. Germline loops: CDR1 GTSNPN, CDR2 SVGIG (reference sequence). V shed 0 bases and J shed 7 bases, with 6 bases lying between them. The CDR3 loop spans 11 amino acids. The CDR3 region has the DNA TGTGCCTGGAGTGTAATGTATGAAGCTTTCTTT. It specifies CAWSVMYEAFF. The entire variable domain, with the rest obtained from reference TRBV30 and TRBJ1-1, is as follows: SQTIHQWPATLVQPVGSPLSLECTVEGTSNPNLYWYRQAAGRGLQLLFYSVGIGQISSEVPQNLSASRPQDRQFILSSKKLLLSDSGFYLCAWSVMYEAFFGQGTRLTVV.

In this sample, this clone turned up a few times. V gene TRBV7-2 combines with J gene TRBJ2-1; 7 bases align to TRBD2. The CDR3 spans 18 residues. In germline, CDR1 is SGHTA, CDR2 FQGNSA. The V gene end was trimmed by 1 base and the J gene end by 0 bases; junction bases not matched to a gene: 9. CDR3 bases: TGTGCCAGCAGCTTAGTCGCGGGACTACCCCTCTCCTACAATGAGCAGTTCTTC. Residues: CASSLVAGLPLSYNEQFF.

This clone was picked up a small number of times. V gene TRBV9 combines with J gene TRBJ2-3; 8 bases map to TRBD1. Germline values: CDR1 SGDLS, CDR2 YYNGEE. The CDR3 spans 16 residues. The V segment lost 1 base and the J segment 5 bases; nucleotides outside the gene matches: 9. CDR3 bases: TGTGCCAGCAGCGTACTATCAGGGGGCGGCGGAGATACGCAGTATTTT. Protein: CASSVLSGGGGDTQYF.

The chain joins TRBV6-6 to TRBJ2-7, with 11 nucleotides matching TRBD2. The ends lost 6 bases at V and 4 bases at J; junction bases unmatched: 5. CDR1 is MNHNY, CDR2 SVGAGI, per germline (reference sequence). The CDR3 runs 14 residues. DNA for the CDR3: TGTGCCAGCAGATCTAGCGGGAGGTTATACGAGCAGTACTTC. Protein sequence: CASRSSGRLYEQYF.

J is TRBJ2-1 and V is TRBV25-1, with D perhaps TRBD2 (6 bases). The germline V and J ends were trimmed by 4 bases and 10 bases, with 11 bases remaining between them. The CDR3 runs 12 residues. The V gene's germline CDR1 is MGHDK and CDR2 SYGVNS. In nucleotides, the CDR3 is TGTGCCAGCAGTGTGCCTCGGGGGGAGCAGTTCTTC. Translated, it gives CASSVPRGEQFF.

The V call is TRBV4-1, the J call TRBJ1-4; D is ambiguous. The CDR3 contains 15 residues. Trimming pared 0 bases from V and 8 bases from J, leaving 13 bases between. Per the germline V gene, CDR1 is MGHRA and CDR2 is YSYEKL. CDR3 in DNA: TGCGCCAGCAGCCAAGACAGGTCGGTGGCGGAAAAACTGTTTTTT. Translated, it gives CASSQDRSVAEKLFF.

The J gene is TRBJ1-4, the V gene TRBV7-9; maybe TRBD1 (5 bases). The CDR3 has 15 amino acids. V lost 3 bases to trimming and J lost 4 bases, with 12 bases between them. CDR1 is SEHNR and CDR2 is FQNEAQ in the germline V gene (reference sequence). The CDR3 loop reads CASSLGGAFNEKLFF. The DNA for the CDR3 is TGTGCCAGCAGCTTGGGAGGGGCCTTTAATGAAAAACTGTTTTTT.

The genes are TRBV27 and TRBJ1-5, with D unresolved. This CDR3 region has 12 residues. V shed 5 bases and J shed 0 bases, with 2 bases lying between them. Germline lookup yields CDR1 MNHEY and CDR2 SMNVEV (reference sequence). The chain's CDR3 is CASSHSNQPQHF. CDR3 nucleotide sequence: TGTGCCAGCAGTCATAGCAATCAGCCCCAGCATTTT.

Comment on this clone: In the same sample, other DNA sequences code for this CDR3. This chain links TRBV7-9 with TRBJ1-1; 8 nucleotides line up with TRBD1. Germline V gene sequence: CDR1 SEHNR, CDR2 FQNEAQ (reference sequence). V lost 1 base, J lost 4 bases, and 2 bases stayed unmatched. This CDR3 has 14 amino acids. This chain's CDR3 is CASSLGQGTTEAFF. In DNA, the CDR3 is TGTGCCAGCAGCTTAGGACAGGGGACCACTGAAGCTTTCTTT.

This clone was observed a few times. The chain couples TRBV6-5 to TRBJ2-7; TRBD1 aligns across 7 bases. V lost 2 bases and J lost 2; bases outside the gene matches: 9. Germline V gene lookup returns CDR1 MNHEY and CDR2 SVGAGI. The CDR3 runs to 16 residues. The CDR3 loop reads CASSYTSGQLTYEQYF. For the CDR3, the DNA is TGTGCCAGCAGTTACACATCGGGACAGCTGACCTACGAGCAGTACTTC.

This clone was counted only a few times. The rearrangement links TRBV4-1 to TRBJ1-1, with D possibly TRBD1 on 5 matching bases. Germline CDR1 and CDR2: MGHRA and YSYEKL. This CDR3 comprises 16 residues. V gave up 6 bases and J gave up 3 bases, with 20 bases separating them. CDR3 loop: CASSPVGRQRHTEAFF. DNA of the CDR3: TGCGCCAGCAGTCCTGTGGGGCGACAGCGACACACTGAAGCTTTCTTT.

The CDR3 here is CAWSGGDRRDQPQHF. The CDR3 nucleotides are TGTGCCTGGAGTGGCGGGGACAGGCGAGATCAGCCCCAGCATTTT. The V call is TRBV30, the J call TRBJ1-5, with 8 bases lining up with TRBD1. Germline CDR1 and CDR2: GTSNPN and SVGIG (reference sequence). The CDR3 has 15 residues. V was pared by 1 base and J by 5 bases, with 7 bases of the junction left unmatched.

This clone was seen a handful of times. The rearrangement uses TRBV7-3 and TRBJ2-3, with a tentative D call TRBD1 (5 bases). V lost 5 bases to trimming and J lost 1 base, with 16 bases between them. Germline CDR1 reads SGHTA; CDR2 reads FQGTGA. The CDR3 covers 16 residues. DNA of the CDR3: TGTGCCAGCAGCCCGAGCCCCTCGACAGGCACAGATACGCAGTATTTT. Translated: CASSPSPSTGTDTQYF.

This chain links TRBV25-1 with TRBJ1-5, with a tentative D call TRBD1 (5 bases). Germline-derived CDR1 and CDR2 are MGHDK and SYGVNS. Trimming removed 2 bases at V and 1 base at J, with 9 bases between. The CDR3 sequence is 15 residues long. CDR3 sequence: CASSEQGRSNQPQHF. DNA for the CDR3: TGTGCCAGCAGTGAACAGGGCAGGAGCAATCAGCCCCAGCATTTT.